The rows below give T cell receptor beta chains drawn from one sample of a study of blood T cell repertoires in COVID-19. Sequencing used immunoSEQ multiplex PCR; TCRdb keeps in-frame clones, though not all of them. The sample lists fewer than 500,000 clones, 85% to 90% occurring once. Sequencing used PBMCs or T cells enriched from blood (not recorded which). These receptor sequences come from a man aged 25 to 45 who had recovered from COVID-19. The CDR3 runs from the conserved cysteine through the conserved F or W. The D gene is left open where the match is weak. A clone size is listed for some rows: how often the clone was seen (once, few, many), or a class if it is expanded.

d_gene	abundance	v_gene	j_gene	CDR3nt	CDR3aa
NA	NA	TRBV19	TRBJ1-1	TGTGCCAGTAGTATTGGTGGAGGGAACACTGAAGCTTTCTTT	CASSIGGGNTEAFF
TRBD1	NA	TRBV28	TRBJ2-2	TGTGCCAGCAGTTTTCAGGGGGCCGGCACCGGGGAGCTGTTTTTT	CASSFQGAGTGELFF
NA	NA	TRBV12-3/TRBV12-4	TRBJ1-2	TGTGCCAGCACGCCAGCGACCTATGGCTACACCTTC	CASTPATYGYTF
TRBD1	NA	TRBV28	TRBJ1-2	TGTGCCAGCAGTCAAAGGACAGGGAACTATGGCTACACCTTC	CASSQRTGNYGYTF
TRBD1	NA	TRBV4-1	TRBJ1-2	TGCGCCAGCAGCCCAGTGCAGGGGGTAAACTATGGCTACACCTTC	CASSPVQGVNYGYTF
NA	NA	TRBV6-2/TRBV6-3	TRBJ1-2	TGTGCCAGCAGTTACTCGATGGTGGCCAACTATGGCTACACCTTC	CASSYSMVANYGYTF
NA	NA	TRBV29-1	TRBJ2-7	TGCAGCGTTAATATCGGACTTAGTTACGAGCAGTACTTC	CSVNIGLSYEQYF
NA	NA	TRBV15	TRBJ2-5	TGTGCCACCGGGCAGGGTGGGAAGACCCAGTACTTC	CATGQGGKTQYF
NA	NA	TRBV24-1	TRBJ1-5	TGTGCCACCAGTGACCCACTCAGGGGTCAGCCCCAGCATTTT	CATSDPLRGQPQHF
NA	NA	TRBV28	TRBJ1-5	TGTGCCAGCAGTGGGAGGCTTAGCAATCAGCCCCAGCATTTT	CASSGRLSNQPQHF
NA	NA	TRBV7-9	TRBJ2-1	TGTGCCAGCAGCCCCTCGACCCCAGGGTACAATGAGCAGTTCTTC	CASSPSTPGYNEQFF
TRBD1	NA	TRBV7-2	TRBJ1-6	TGTGCCAGCAGCTTAGCCGTCGGGCAGGGGGTTTCACCCCTCCACTTT	CASSLAVGQGVSPLHF
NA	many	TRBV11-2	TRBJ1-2	TGTGCCAGCAGCTTTGGACAGTTCTATGGCTACACCTTC	CASSFGQFYGYTF
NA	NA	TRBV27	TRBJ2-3	TGTGCCAGCAGTTTATTTATCCCCCGCACAGATACGCAGTATTTT	CASSLFIPRTDTQYF
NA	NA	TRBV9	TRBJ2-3	TGTGCCAGCAGCGTTTCCGGGGATTGGACAGATACGCAGTATTTT	CASSVSGDWTDTQYF
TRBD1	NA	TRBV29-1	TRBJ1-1	TGCAGCGTTGGTTACAGGGGATTGACTGAAGCTTTCTTT	CSVGYRGLTEAFF
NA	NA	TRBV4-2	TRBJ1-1	TGTGCCAGCAGCCAAGTAGAGGGGGAGACTGAAGCTTTCTTT	CASSQVEGETEAFF
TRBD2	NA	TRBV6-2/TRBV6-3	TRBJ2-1	TGTGCCAGCAGTCATGGGACTAGCGGTTTGCATGAGCAGTTCTTC	CASSHGTSGLHEQFF
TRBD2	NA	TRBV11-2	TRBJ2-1	TGTGCCAGCACCGGAGCTAGCGGGAATAACAATGAGCAGTTCTTC	CASTGASGNNNEQFF
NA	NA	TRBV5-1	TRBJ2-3	TGCGCCAGCAGCTTGGATTCGGGGATCGATACGCAGTATTTT	CASSLDSGIDTQYF
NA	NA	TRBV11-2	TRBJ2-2	TGTGCCAGCAGCTTAGCGGGGGGCTCGTACACCGGGGAGCTGTTTTTT	CASSLAGGSYTGELFF
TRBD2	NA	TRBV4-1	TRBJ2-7	TGCGCCAGCAGCCAATCGGCCCCGGGGGGGCTAATCGACGAGCAGTACTTC	CASSQSAPGGLIDEQYF
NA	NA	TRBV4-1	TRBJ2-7	TGCGCCAGCAGCCAAGGTTACGGGAGTAATCCCTACGAGCAGTACTTC	CASSQGYGSNPYEQYF
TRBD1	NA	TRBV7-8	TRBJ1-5	TGTGCCAGCAGCTTAGAAAGGACAGGAGTTTGGAATCAGCCCCAGCATTTT	CASSLERTGVWNQPQHF
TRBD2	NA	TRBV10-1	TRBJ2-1	TGCGCCAGCAGTCCGTCTAGCGGGATTATTTACAATGAGCAGTTCTTC	CASSPSSGIIYNEQFF
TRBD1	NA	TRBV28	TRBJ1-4	TGTGCCAGCTCCGACAGGGGGACATACCGACTGTTTTTT	CASSDRGTYRLFF
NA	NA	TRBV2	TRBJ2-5	TGTGCCATCGAAGGACCGGGGAAAGAGACCCAGTACTTC	CAIEGPGKETQYF
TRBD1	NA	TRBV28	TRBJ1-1	TGTGCCAGCAGTCATACAGGGGTAGTAGGCACTGAAGCTTTCTTT	CASSHTGVVGTEAFF
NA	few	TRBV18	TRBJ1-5	TGTGCCAGCTCACCGCTGGTATTGGAACAGGGTGGCCAGCCCCAGCATTTT	CASSPLVLEQGGQPQHF
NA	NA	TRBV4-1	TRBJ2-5	TGCGCCAGCAGCCAAGAATCTGGCGCGCTCGGGGAGACCCAGTACTTC	CASSQESGALGETQYF
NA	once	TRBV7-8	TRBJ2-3	TGTGCCAGCAGCGCCCGGGGGGCTTTCACAGATACGCAGTATTTT	CASSARGAFTDTQYF
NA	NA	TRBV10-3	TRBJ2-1	TGTGCCATCAGGGGAGACAATGAGCAGTTCTTC	CAIRGDNEQFF
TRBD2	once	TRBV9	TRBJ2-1	TGTGCCAGCAGCGTAGACGGCGGGAGTTTGAATGAGCAGTTCTTC	CASSVDGGSLNEQFF
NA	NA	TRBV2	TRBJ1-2	TGTGCCAGTCAGGGTCTGCGGCATGGCTACACCTTC	CASQGLRHGYTF
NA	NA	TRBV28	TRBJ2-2	TGTGCCAGCAGTTCAACCGGGAGCACGAACGGGGAGCTGTTTTTT	CASSSTGSTNGELFF
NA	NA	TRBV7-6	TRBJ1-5	TGTGCCAGCAGCTTAGGACATGGGGCTACTCCTGAGCCCCAGCATTTT	CASSLGHGATPEPQHF
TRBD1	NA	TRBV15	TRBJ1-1	TGTGCCACCAGCAGAGACCCGGCTCTGGGACAGGTTAACACTGAAGCTTTCTTT	CATSRDPALGQVNTEAFF
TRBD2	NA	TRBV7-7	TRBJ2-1	TGTGCTAGCAGCTTAGGCACCGGACTAGCGGGAGCTGAGCAGTTCTTC	CASSLGTGLAGAEQFF
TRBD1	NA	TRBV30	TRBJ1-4	TGTGCCTGGAACCATGGACAGGGGGCGGGGGGACTGTTTTTT	CAWNHGQGAGGLFF
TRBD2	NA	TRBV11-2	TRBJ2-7	TGTGCCAGCAGCTCTCTATTAGCGGGAAAGCAGTACTTC	CASSSLLAGKQYF
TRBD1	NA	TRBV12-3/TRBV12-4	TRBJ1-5	TGTGCCAGCAGTCAACAGGGGTATCAGCCCCAGCATTTT	CASSQQGYQPQHF
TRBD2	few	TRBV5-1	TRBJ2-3	TGCGCCAGCAGCTTGGTGCTTACGACTAGCAGCACAGATACGCAGTATTTT	CASSLVLTTSSTDTQYF
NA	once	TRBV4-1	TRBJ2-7	TGCGCCAGCAGCCCCCTGGGAGGACCCTACGAGCAGTACTTC	CASSPLGGPYEQYF
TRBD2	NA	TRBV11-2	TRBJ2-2	TGTGCCAGCAGCTTAGTACGGGGGAGGGTAATCGGGGAGCTGTTTTTT	CASSLVRGRVIGELFF
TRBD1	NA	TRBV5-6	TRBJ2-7	TGTGCCAGCAGCACCTGGGACAGGGACTACGAGCAGTACTTC	CASSTWDRDYEQYF
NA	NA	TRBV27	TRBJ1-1	TGTGCCAGCAGCCTACAGGGTTGGCTGAACACTGAAGCTTTCTTT	CASSLQGWLNTEAFF
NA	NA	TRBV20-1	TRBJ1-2	TGCAGGGTGACAGCCTTGGATGGCTACACCTTC	CRVTALDGYTF
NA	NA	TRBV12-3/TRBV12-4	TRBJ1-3	TGTGCCAGCGGCCTTTTCTCAGGAAACACCATATATTTT	CASGLFSGNTIYF
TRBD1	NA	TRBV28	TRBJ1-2	TGTGCCAGCGCAAGACCGGGACAGTCAACTGATGGCTACACCTTC	CASARPGQSTDGYTF
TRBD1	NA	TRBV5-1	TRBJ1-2	TGCGTCAGCAGCCGACAGGGGGACTATGGCTACACCTTC	CVSSRQGDYGYTF
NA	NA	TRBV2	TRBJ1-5	TGTGCCAGCAGTGGTACCCAGAGGGGGCAGCCCCAGCATTTT	CASSGTQRGQPQHF
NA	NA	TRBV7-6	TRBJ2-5	TGTGCCAGCAGCTTCGGCGGGGAACAGACGGAGACCCAGTACTTC	CASSFGGEQTETQYF
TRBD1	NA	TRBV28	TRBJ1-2	TGTGCCAGCTCACTACAGGGGGATGGCTACACCTTC	CASSLQGDGYTF
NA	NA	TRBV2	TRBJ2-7	TGTGCCAGCAGTCGGGAAGGTAGCCTAGCCATCTCCTACGAGCAGTACTTC	CASSREGSLAISYEQYF